The rows below give T cell receptor beta chains drawn from one sample of a study of shared clonotypes between healthy human individuals. Some clones are missing from TCRdb's copy, which holds only in-frame ones; the method was immunoSEQ multiplex PCR. The data hold approximately 980,000 clones, with approximately 80% observed a single time. The sequenced sample was memory CD4+ T cells sorted from blood. The receptors here all came from a man between 18 and 29 years old in good health. CDR3s include the opening cysteine and the closing phenylalanine or tryptophan. A D gene is named only where the DNA matches it firmly. Size tells how often a clone was seen (once, few, many) or the class of an expanded clone, and some rows leave it out.

v_gene	abundance	j_gene	d_gene	CDR3nt	CDR3aa
TRBV6-5	.	TRBJ2-7	TRBD1	TGTGCCAGCAGTACTAGGACAGGGGGGTACGAGCAGTACTTC	CASSTRTGGYEQYF
TRBV2	.	TRBJ1-5	.	TGTGCCAGCAGTGAAGCTATGGGGGGCTATCAGCCCCAGCATTTT	CASSEAMGGYQPQHF
TRBV7-7	.	TRBJ2-1	TRBD1	TGTGCTAGCAGCTTGGGACAGGGGGGTACGAATGAGCAGTTCTTC	CASSLGQGGTNEQFF
TRBV29-1	.	TRBJ2-3	TRBD2	TGCAGCGTTCCACGGGGGGGCACAGATACGCAGTATTTT	CSVPRGGTDTQYF
TRBV7-6	.	TRBJ2-2	.	TGTGCCAGCAGCTCAGGTCGGGGGCGGACCGGGGAGCTGTTTTTT	CASSSGRGRTGELFF
TRBV6-1	once	TRBJ1-1	.	TGTGCCAGCAGTGTACGAGATGAAGCTTTCTTT	CASSVRDEAFF
TRBV27	.	TRBJ2-1	.	TGTGCCAGCAGGGCGGGGGCGTCCAATGAGCAGTTCTTC	CASRAGASNEQFF
TRBV30	.	TRBJ1-5	TRBD1	TGTGCCTGGAGTAGGACAGGGGGTATTCAGCCCCAGCATTTT	CAWSRTGGIQPQHF
TRBV30	few	TRBJ2-2	.	TGTGCCTGGAGCCAGCCTAACACCGGGGAGCTGTTTTTT	CAWSQPNTGELFF
TRBV30	.	TRBJ2-1	.	TGTGCCTGGACCATCGGGCTCCTGGGCAATGAGCAGTTCTTC	CAWTIGLLGNEQFF
TRBV5-6	.	TRBJ2-3	.	TGTGCCAGCAGCTTGGAGACCTGGACTAGCACAGATACGCAGTATTTT	CASSLETWTSTDTQYF
TRBV21-1	few	TRBJ1-3	.	TGTGCCAGCAGCTCCAACACCATATATTTT	CASSSNTIYF
TRBV5-6	.	TRBJ2-2	.	TGTGCCAGCAGCTTGGATGGAGGGAAGGGGACCGGGGAGCTGTTTTTT	CASSLDGGKGTGELFF
TRBV29-1	.	TRBJ1-5	.	TGCAGCGTCACGGACGGTACTAGCAATCAGCCCCAGCATTTT	CSVTDGTSNQPQHF
TRBV30	few	TRBJ1-5	.	TGTGCCTGGAGTGTACGAAATCAGCCCCAGCATTTT	CAWSVRNQPQHF
TRBV7-9	once	TRBJ2-2	TRBD2	TGTGCCAGCAGCTCACTAGCGGGCGTTACCGGGGAGCTGTTTTTT	CASSSLAGVTGELFF
TRBV11-2	.	TRBJ2-5	.	TGTGCCAGCAGCACCCGACAAGAGACCCAGTACTTC	CASSTRQETQYF
TRBV6-1	.	TRBJ1-1	.	TGTGCCAGCAGTGAATTGGGACGGGACACTGAAGCTTTCTTT	CASSELGRDTEAFF
TRBV10-2	.	TRBJ2-3	.	TGCGCCAGCATGGAGTGGGACTTCGGCACAGATACGCAGTATTTT	CASMEWDFGTDTQYF
TRBV6-6	.	TRBJ1-1	.	TGTGCCAGCAGTTACTCGACGGGGAAGGCTTTCTTT	CASSYSTGKAFF
TRBV10-3	.	TRBJ2-7	.	TGTGCCATCCAGGACGGGTCCTACGAGCAGTACTTC	CAIQDGSYEQYF
TRBV7-6	.	TRBJ2-5	.	TGTGCCAGCAGCCTCCTAGGGTCGGGGTACCAAGAGACCCAGTACTTC	CASSLLGSGYQETQYF
TRBV6-5	.	TRBJ1-5	TRBD1	TGTGCCAGCAGCTCCGACAGGGGGAGTAATCAGCCCCAGCATTTT	CASSSDRGSNQPQHF
TRBV27	many	TRBJ1-2	.	TGTGCCAGCAGTAGAAGCGGGACGGGGGAGATCGGCTACACCTTC	CASSRSGTGEIGYTF
TRBV2	few	TRBJ1-1	TRBD1	TGTGCCAGCAGGGACAGGTGGAACACTGAAGCTTTCTTT	CASRDRWNTEAFF
TRBV30	.	TRBJ1-6	.	TGTGCCTGGAGTGACATCGGGGGCGGGGCACCCCTCCACTTT	CAWSDIGGGAPLHF
TRBV28	.	TRBJ1-4	TRBD1	TGTGCCAGCAGCTCGGGACAGGGCCGTGAAAAACTGTTTTTT	CASSSGQGREKLFF
TRBV7-8	many	TRBJ2-5	.	TGTGCCAGCAGCTTGGGTACGGGGACCCAGTACTTC	CASSLGTGTQYF
TRBV6-5	.	TRBJ1-4	.	TGTGCCAGCAGTTACGGTGAAAAACTGTTTTTT	CASSYGEKLFF
TRBV2	few	TRBJ1-1	.	TGTGCCAGCACTTCGACAGGGAACACTGAAGCTTTCTTT	CASTSTGNTEAFF
TRBV7-9	.	TRBJ1-1	.	TGTGCCAGCAGCTTAGGGGTCACGAACACTGAAGCTTTCTTT	CASSLGVTNTEAFF
TRBV6-1	.	TRBJ2-2	TRBD2	TGTGCCAGCAGTGTCGGGGGGAGAGGAAACGGGGAGCTGTTTTTT	CASSVGGRGNGELFF
TRBV7-9	.	TRBJ1-5	.	TGTGCCAGCAGCTTAGACGGGATCGGTCAGCCCCAGCATTTT	CASSLDGIGQPQHF
TRBV18	.	TRBJ2-7	TRBD1	TGTGCCAGCTCGGACGACAGGGGAAACTACGAGCAGTACTTC	CASSDDRGNYEQYF
TRBV6-6	once	TRBJ1-3	.	TGTGCCAGCACTCAGGGAAACACCATATATTTT	CASTQGNTIYF
TRBV7-9	.	TRBJ2-6	.	TGTGCCAGCAGCTTGGTGACAGTTAGCTCTGGGGCCAACGTCCTGACTTTC	CASSLVTVSSGANVLTF
TRBV6-6	.	TRBJ1-3	TRBD1	TGTGCCAGCAGTTCGCGGACAGGGGGCAGTGACACCATATATTTT	CASSSRTGGSDTIYF
TRBV28	.	TRBJ2-3	.	TGTGCCAGCAGCCTCAGAGATACGCAGTATTTT	CASSLRDTQYF
TRBV10-1	.	TRBJ1-1	.	TGCGCCAGCAGTGACTGGAGTTGGACTGAAGCTTTCTTT	CASSDWSWTEAFF
TRBV7-8	.	TRBJ1-5	.	TGTGCCAGCAGCAAAGAGTATCAGCCCCAGCATTTT	CASSKEYQPQHF